This T cell receptor (beta chain) was captured by sequencing in a study of T cell repertoires in cytomegalovirus infection. The CDR3 loop spans 15 amino acids. The germline gives CDR1 SGHRS, CDR2 YFSETQ. V gave up 0 bases and J gave up 3 bases, with 7 bases separating them. TCRdb used MiXCR to reprocess the reads, holding one entry per CDR3 protein. The data show around 94,000 distinct CDR3 sequences, more than 15% seen once. The gene calls are TRBV5-1 and TRBJ1-6, with D hard to call. This clonotype originated in a human donor in good health (CMV status not recorded). Some clones in this sample may be carry-over from other donors' samples. Material: PBMCs. This chain's CDR3 is CASSLDSGYNSPLHF. In DNA, the CDR3 is TGCGCCAGCAGCTTGGACAGCGGCTATAATTCACCCCTCCACTTT. The full variable domain, completed using reference TRBV5-1 and TRBJ1-6, is KAGVTQTPRYLIKTRGQQVTLSCSPISGHRSVSWYQQTPGQGLQFLFEYFSETQRNKGNFPGRFSGRQFSNSRSEMNVSTLELGDSALYLCASSLDSGYNSPLHFGNGTRLTVT.